Listed below are T cell receptor beta chains from one sample, sequenced in a study of T cells after yellow fever vaccination. MiXCR, run by TCRdb on the 5' RACE reads, gives a single entry per CDR3 protein. The repertoire includes 500,000 to 650,000 distinct CDR3 sequences, 17% of them detected once, and roughly 17% sits in the top ten. The source material was PBMCs, sampled 5 to 6 days after the first yellow fever vaccination. These receptors all come from a young man who received the YFV17D yellow fever vaccine. Each CDR3 is given with its conserved first and last residue. Each record gives: CDR3 protein, D gene, V gene. The D gene is left open where the match is weak.

CDR3: CASSYYGTGDGYTF; D: TRBD1; V: TRBV6-5
CDR3: CASSQWVSETQYF; D: .; V: TRBV4-1
CDR3: CASSSQAGSGELFF; D: .; V: TRBV4-3
CDR3: CATSDSRTGANQPQHF; D: TRBD1; V: TRBV24-1
CDR3: CASSQDLTSGEETQYF; D: TRBD2; V: TRBV4-1
CDR3: CASSYSTTSGVSTDTQYF; D: TRBD2; V: TRBV6-2/TRBV6-3
CDR3: CASGTWDTEAFF; D: .; V: TRBV5-4
CDR3: CASSAGGWDTQYF; D: .; V: TRBV7-3
CDR3: CASSPGGAVSNQPQHF; D: .; V: TRBV7-3
CDR3: CASSPGQGLSNQPQHF; D: TRBD1; V: TRBV7-6
CDR3: CASSPGQGREKLFF; D: TRBD1; V: TRBV9
CDR3: CASSQGDSLNTEAFF; D: TRBD1; V: TRBV4-3
CDR3: CGEKTQYF; D: .; V: TRBV6-2/TRBV6-3
CDR3: CASTGTGYTGELFF; D: TRBD1; V: TRBV25-1
CDR3: CASSEGTGATDTQYF; D: TRBD1; V: TRBV10-1